Below are 15 T cell receptor beta chains sequenced from a single sample in a study of shared clonotypes between healthy human individuals. Assay: immunoSEQ multiplex PCR; the TCRdb copy retains only in-frame clones and omits some. The data show some 2,100,000 clones, approximately 94% seen once. The naive CD8 fraction comprised CD45RO-negative cells positively selected for CCR7 and excluded terminally differentiated effector memory CD45RA+ cells. The source material was naive CD8+ T cells from PBMCs. The receptors come from a man aged 18 to 30 in good health. Some clones in this sample may be carry-over from other donors' samples.

The chain carries TRBV5-1 and TRBJ1-5; tentative D call: TRBD1 (5 bases). The CDR3 contains 18 residues. V dropped 1 base and J dropped 0 bases, with 17 bases sitting between them. Germline V gene lookup returns CDR1 SGHRS and CDR2 YFSETQ. The CDR3 protein is CASSLKVRTNHSNQPQHF. The DNA of the CDR3 is TGCGCCAGCAGCTTGAAGGTCCGGACAAATCATAGCAATCAGCCCCAGCATTTT.

The chain combines TRBV28 with TRBJ1-2; D unclear. Germline-derived CDR1 and CDR2 are MDHEN and SYDVKM. V gave up 5 bases and J gave up 4 bases, with 14 bases separating them. The CDR3 length is 14 residues. The CDR3 spells CASSLPPVSYGYTF. The DNA of the CDR3 is TGTGCCAGCAGTCTACCCCCAGTTTCCTATGGCTACACCTTC.

This chain joins TRBV9 and TRBJ1-1; a weak D match, TRBD1 (6 bases). With 0 bases removed from V and 8 bases from J, the gap between germline ends came to 11 bases. Germline CDR1 and CDR2: SGDLS and YYNGEE. The CDR3 spans 13 residues. CDR3 DNA sequence: TGTGCCAGCAGCGTAGATAGTAGGGGGGAAGCTTTCTTT. The encoded protein is CASSVDSRGEAFF.

The chain is built from TRBV4-1 and TRBJ2-1; 8 bases align to TRBD2. The germline CDR1 and CDR2 sequences are MGHRA and YSYEKL. The CDR3 is 14 residues long. The V gene end was trimmed by 3 bases and the J gene end by 9 bases; junction bases not matched to a gene: 7. CDR3 DNA sequence: TGCGCCAGCAGCCAGTACAGCGGGAGTGGTGAGCAGTTCTTC. Residues: CASSQYSGSGEQFF.

As regards this clone: The same CDR3 is also encoded by other DNA sequences in this sample. The chain carries TRBV27 and TRBJ2-7; 9 positions match TRBD2. The V segment lost 3 bases and the J segment 4 bases; nucleotides outside the gene matches: 4. CDR1 MNHEY and CDR2 SMNVEV come from the germline V gene (reference sequence). CDR3 size: 14 residues. The CDR3 bases are TGTGCCAGCAGTTTTTTCGCGGGAGGGTACGAGCAGTACTTC. This codes for CASSFFAGGYEQYF.

The chain combines TRBV30 with TRBJ2-1, with D uncertain. The germline V gene encodes CDR1 GTSNPN and CDR2 SVGIG (reference sequence). There are 13 residues in the CDR3. The ends were cut back, 0 bases at V and 6 bases at J, with 9 bases in the middle. CDR3 loop: CAWSVPELNEQFF. For the CDR3, the DNA is TGTGCCTGGAGTGTCCCAGAGCTCAATGAGCAGTTCTTC.

In nucleotides, the CDR3 is TGTGCCAGCAACCCCGGGACAGGGTGGACTGAAGCTTTCTTT. Protein product: CASNPGTGWTEAFF. The V and J genes are TRBV6-6 and TRBJ1-1; 9 nucleotides agree with TRBD1. V lost 7 bases, J lost 5 bases, and 8 bases stayed unmatched. Per the germline V gene, CDR1 is MNHNY and CDR2 is SVGAGI (reference sequence). CDR3 length equals 14 residues.

The chain employs TRBV9 and TRBJ2-7, with D tentatively TRBD1 or TRBD2 (5 bases each). Germline CDR1 SGDLS, CDR2 YYNGEE. V lost 3 bases and J 2 bases, leaving 12 bases between the germline ends. CDR3 length: 14 residues. In DNA form, the CDR3 reads TGTGCCAGCAGCGCACCGGGACGGACCTACGAGCAGTACTTC. Amino acids: CASSAPGRTYEQYF.

The chain recombines TRBV5-8 with TRBJ2-3, with 9 nucleotides matching TRBD1. This CDR3 region has 16 residues. Germline CDR1 SGHTS, CDR2 YDEGEE. V shed 2 bases and J 7 bases; nucleotides not matched to a gene: 11. CDR3 DNA sequence: TGTGCCAGCAGCTTAAACCGGGACAGGGTAATACATACGCAGTATTTT. The encoded protein is CASSLNRDRVIHTQYF.

V usage is TRBV4-1 and J usage is TRBJ1-2, with D tentatively TRBD1 (5 bases). This CDR3 comprises 13 residues. V lost 3 bases, J lost 6 bases, and 11 bases lay in between. CDR1 and CDR2 (germline): MGHRA, YSYEKL. As DNA, the CDR3 is TGCGCCAGCAGCCACGGGAGGGGTGATGGCTACACCTTC. It specifies CASSHGRGDGYTF.

This clone turned up a few times. The DNA for the CDR3 is TGCGCCAGCAGCCCCGGGACTCCTCAAATCTGGAACACTGAAGCTTTCTTT. Translating it yields CASSPGTPQIWNTEAFF. The V gene is TRBV5-1, the J gene TRBJ1-1, with a weak D call TRBD1 (5 bases). The germline V gene encodes CDR1 SGHRS and CDR2 YFSETQ. The CDR3 has 17 amino acids. The ends were cut back, 4 bases at V and 1 base at J, with 20 bases in the middle.

This chain connects TRBV27 to TRBJ1-2, with a tentative D call TRBD1 (6 bases). The CDR3 is 15 residues long. V was clipped by 5 bases and J by 4 bases, with 17 bases between them. CDR1 and CDR2 from the germline V gene are MNHEY and SMNVEV (reference sequence). The CDR3 DNA reads as TGTGCCAGCAGTCCACTTGAGGACAGCCGCTATGGCTACACCTTC. It is translated as CASSPLEDSRYGYTF.

The V and J genes are TRBV2 and TRBJ2-7, with TRBD2 matching 13 bases. Per germline, CDR1 SNHLY and CDR2 FYNNEI. The CDR3 is 18 amino acids. V shed 6 bases, J shed 3 bases, and the junction held 14 bases outside the gene matches. In DNA, the CDR3 is TGTGCCAGCAGAGTGACTAGCGGGGGGCGCAACTCCTACTACGAGCAGTACTTC. Protein: CASRVTSGGRNSYYEQYF.

The chain is built from TRBV7-2 and TRBJ1-5; possibly TRBD1 for D (5 bases). CDR3 length: 15 amino acids. Germline V gene sequence: CDR1 SGHTA, CDR2 FQGNSA. Deletions cut 0 bases from V and 2 bases from J, with 8 bases between. This CDR3 is CASSLAGAGNQPQHF. CDR3 nucleotides: TGTGCCAGCAGCTTAGCTGGGGCTGGCAATCAGCCCCAGCATTTT.

The chain couples TRBV5-4 to TRBJ2-7; 8 bases align to TRBD2. Germline trimming cut 4 bases from V and 3 bases from J; bases unmatched to any gene: 12. CDR1 SGHNT and CDR2 YYREEE come from the germline V gene (reference sequence). CDR3 length: 16 residues. The CDR3 loop is CASSTSPDSGNYEQYF. The CDR3 DNA follows: TGTGCCAGCAGCACCTCCCCGGATAGCGGGAACTACGAGCAGTACTTC.